Sequencing of this T cell receptor (beta chain) was carried out in a study of blood T cell repertoires in COVID-19. In the study overall: PBMCs, B-cell-depleted T cells, or T cells provided the cDNA or gDNA that made up the material.

It was during active infection that Seattle patients were enrolled and then longitudinally followed. Trimming removed 0 bases from V and 5 bases from J, with 8 bases in between. Germline assignment: CDR1 MNHEY and CDR2 SMNVEV (reference sequence). The CDR3 totals 13 residues. Sequencing was performed with immunoSEQ multiplex PCR; in TCRdb, only in-frame clones are kept and a portion is missing. The sample lists about 360,000 clones, 86% seen once, with roughly 7.1% in the top ten. This clonotype was sampled from a woman aged 55 to 70 with COVID-19, enrolled during active disease. The chain links TRBV27 to TRBJ2-7; D perhaps matches TRBD1 (5 bases). Material for sequencing was peripheral blood. The CDR3 protein is CASSLSGADEQYF. The CDR3 region has the DNA TGTGCCAGCAGTTTATCAGGGGCCGACGAGCAGTACTTC.